This TCR beta chain stems from a study of T cell responses to AZD1222 COVID-19 vaccine. Findings and caveats of the study: Variant regions that are unmutated are reportedly the target of nearly half of spike-specific TCRs.

The CDR3 is 14 residues long. V gave up 3 bases and J gave up 10 bases; unmatched junction bases: 9. In germline, CDR1 is LGHNA, CDR2 YSLEER. As for this clone: Its matching antigen is unknown.

The table came from immunoSEQ multiplex PCR; TCRdb's copy has only in-frame clones and leaves some out. The data show 99,000 or so clones, 80% to 90% seen once. The sample in question was peripheral blood, obtained on day 0 of AZD1222 vaccination. The clonotype originates from an adult in good health. This chain uses TRBV4-3 with TRBJ1-2; 9 positions agree with TRBD1. In DNA form, the CDR3 reads TGCGCCAGCAGCCAGACCCGGGACAGGGACGACTACACCTTC. Its protein product is CASSQTRDRDDYTF.